The T cell receptor (beta chain) described here comes from a study of cytomegalovirus exposure and HLA in healthy donors. Background on the study: It was reported in a later analysis that the same platform had been used for the 120 or so validation repertoires as for the 666 first-cohort repertoires. General study points: Most TCR sequences were rare, but some public TCRs occurred in many donors. Specificity of a few CMV-associated chains for CMV antigens was verified in vitro.

TCRdb's table, derived via immunoSEQ multiplex PCR, lists solely in-frame clones and lacks some. Of roughly 90,000 clones listed, around 85% are singletons. Regarding this clone: Antigen specificity is unknown.

CDR3 length equals 13 residues. Germline CDR1 is MNHNY and CDR2 is SVGAGI (reference sequence). V lost 7 bases and J lost 3; bases outside the gene matches: 4. The rearrangement uses TRBV6-6 and TRBJ2-5; 8 bases map to TRBD1. Sequences were obtained from PBMCs. The receptor was isolated from a man younger than 35 in good health and CMV-seropositive. The DNA for the CDR3 is TGTGCCAGCATGGGACAGGCGAAAGAGACCCAGTACTTC. It encodes CASMGQAKETQYF.